This TCR beta chain was documented in a study of blood T cells in healthy people across ages. Study-wide results and caveats: There was a strong correlation between TCR beta diversity and naive T cell percentage.

Worth noting for this clonotype: What it recognizes is unknown.

This CDR3 region has 13 residues. Trimming stripped 6 bases from V and 4 bases from J, with 12 bases between. The germline CDR1 and CDR2 sequences are MNHEY and SVGAGI. For the second PCR, which ran for about 7 to 11 cycles, a sample-barcoded 5' primer and a J-beta primer mix were used. Every sample gave at least 2.5 million paired-end reads containing CDR3. TCRdb called the 5' RACE reads again in MiXCR, with one record for every CDR3 protein. The sample lists 1.5 million to 2 million distinct CDR3 sequences; about 39% were seen once. Sample: blood. The gene calls are TRBV6-5 and TRBJ1-1; D is perhaps TRBD1 (6 bases). This sequence was found in a human donor in good health. CDR3: CASSNRVRTEAFF. The CDR3 DNA sequence: TGTGCCAGCAGCAACAGGGTCCGCACTGAAGCTTTCTTT.